This entry lists 20 T cell receptor beta chains sequenced from one sample in a study of T cells in women clearing cervical HPV infection. Some clones are missing from TCRdb's copy, which holds only in-frame ones; the method was immunoSEQ multiplex PCR. This sample's table has around 39,000 clones. The sample was blood buffy coat. Receptors originate from a woman aged 18 to 75 with a cervical HPV16 infection that either progressed to CIN3+ or cleared (not recorded which).

To note about this clone: The CDR3 end falls 3 residues outside the read, so it is completed with the germline J gene. The V and J genes are TRBV7-9 and TRBJ1-1; D unclear. CDR1 is SEHNR and CDR2 is FQNEAQ in the germline V gene (reference sequence). The CDR3 spans 15 residues. Trimming pared 5 bases from V and 1 base from J, leaving 14 bases between. CDR3 DNA, as far as it was read: TGTGCCAGCAGCGCTACTAGGCCTAGGAACACTGAA. It yields the protein CASSATRPRNTE. The CDR3 in full is CASSATRPRNTEAFF.

With regard to this clone: The read ends 3 residues before the CDR3 terminus; that terminus is restored from the germline J gene. V and J are TRBV6-2 or TRBV6-3 and TRBJ1-4, with a weak D call TRBD1 (5 bases). CDR1 and CDR2 from the germline V gene are MNHEY and SVGEGT. This CDR3 comprises 13 residues. Trimming took 4 bases from V and 8 from J, leaving 11 bases between them. CDR3 DNA, as far as it was read: TGTGCCAGCAGTTGGGGCTTGAGGGAAAAA. Translating gives CASSWGLREK. The complete CDR3 sequence is CASSWGLREKLFF.

Comments on this clone: From the germline J gene comes the end of the CDR3, since the read stops 3 residues before it. The gene calls are TRBV11-2 and TRBJ2-1; D perhaps matches TRBD1 (5 bases). The V end was cut by 0 bases, the J end by 1 base, with 7 bases between. Germline V gene sequence: CDR1 SGHAT, CDR2 FQNNGV. This CDR3 is 15 amino acids long. CDR3 sequence reads: CASSLEAGSYNEQFF. CDR3 DNA, as far as it was read: TGTGCCAGCAGCTTAGAGGCAGGGTCCTACAATGAG.

As regards this clone: The observed sequence ends 3 residues before the CDR3 terminus, with the missing tail filled in from the germline J gene. The V and J genes are TRBV6-2 or TRBV6-3 and TRBJ2-7, with 8 nucleotides matching TRBD1. The CDR3 consists of 16 residues. Germline V gives CDR1 MNHEY, CDR2 SVGEGT. Losses at the gene ends were 4 bases for V and 0 bases for J; bases not matched to a gene: 8. The CDR3 is CASSLGQEFYSYEQYF. Incomplete CDR3 DNA: TGTGCCAGCAGTTTGGGACAGGAGTTTTACTCCTACGAG.

As regards this clone: Read sequence stops 3 residues before the CDR3 end, and the germline J gene provides the missing end. This chain links TRBV11-3 with TRBJ1-6, with unresolved D. Germline CDR1 and CDR2: SGHNT and YENEEA. Deletions cut 2 bases from V and 10 bases from J, with 9 bases between. CDR3 length equals 13 residues. CDR3 bases read: TGTGCCAGCAGCTTAACAGCTAGCTCACCC. This translates into CASSLTASSP. The CDR3, in full, reads CASSLTASSPLHF.

A remark on this clone: The read falls 3 residues short of the CDR3 end, and the missing part is taken from the germline J gene. The rearrangement uses TRBV5-1 and TRBJ1-1; no firm D call. The CDR3 has 15 amino acids. Germline V gene lookup returns CDR1 SGHRS and CDR2 YFSETQ. V shed 1 base and J shed 1 base, with 11 bases lying between them. CDR3 DNA (partial): TGCGCCAGCAGCTTGATGGTCAGACAGAACACTGAA. It translates to CASSLMVRQNTE. The whole CDR3 is CASSLMVRQNTEAFF.

Regarding this clone: The read ends 3 residues before the CDR3 terminus; that terminus is restored from the germline J gene. The genes are TRBV20-1 and TRBJ2-7; the D is unclear. This CDR3 is 13 amino acids long. Germline V gene sequence: CDR1 DFQATT, CDR2 SNEGSKA (reference sequence). Trimming left V 6 bases short and J 0 bases short, with 12 bases between. The sequenced part of the CDR3 DNA is TGCAGTGCCTTATCCACTGGCTCCTACGAG. It codes for CSALSTGSYE. The entire CDR3 protein is CSALSTGSYEQYF.

A note on this clone: The sequence runs out 3 residues before the end of the CDR3; the remainder is reconstructed from the germline J gene. J is TRBJ2-1 and V is TRBV10-2; perhaps TRBD1 as D (6 bases). Germline CDR1 WSHSY, CDR2 SAAADI. V lost 5 bases to trimming and J lost 4 bases, with 21 bases between them. This CDR3 has 17 amino acids. The CDR3 spells CASSLSRTVLKYNEQFF. The sequenced CDR3 bases are TGCGCCAGCAGTCTTTCCCGGACAGTCCTGAAGTACAATGAG.

In the case of this clone: The read terminates 3 residues before the CDR3 end, so the remaining end is supplied by the germline J gene. The chain carries TRBV29-1 and TRBJ2-1, with 8 bases aligning to TRBD2. The CDR3 contains 14 residues. With 7 bases clipped from V and 2 bases from J, the junction kept 7 bases outside the gene matches. Germline loops: CDR1 SQVTM, CDR2 ANQGSEA. The CDR3 spells CSALTSGAYNEQFF. CDR3 bases read: TGCAGCGCGCTTACTAGCGGCGCCTACAATGAG.

As regards this clone: The CDR3 end is not reached by the read, which stops 3 residues before it; the germline J gene fills it in. V is TRBV19 and J is TRBJ2-1; possible D gene TRBD2, 6 bases. The germline V gene has CDR1 LNHDA and CDR2 SQIVND (reference sequence). With 4 bases removed from V and 7 bases from J, the gap between germline ends came to 8 bases. This CDR3 is 12 amino acids long. The CDR3 sequence: CASSTGGNEQFF. The covered CDR3 bases are TGTGCCAGTAGTACCGGAGGGAATGAG.

Regarding this clone: The read gets to within 3 residues of the CDR3 end, and the germline J gene fills in the rest. The gene calls are TRBV19 and TRBJ2-3, with 8 bases aligning to TRBD1. The CDR3 is 14 residues long. Germline V lookup: CDR1 LNHDA, CDR2 SQIVND (reference sequence). CDR3 residues: CASSNDRGPETQYF. The part of the CDR3 DNA that was read is TGTGCCAGTAGTAACGACAGGGGTCCGGAGACG.

Notes on this clone: The DNA ends 3 residues before the CDR3 does, and the rest of the CDR3 is filled in from the germline J gene. The chain recombines TRBV7-9 with TRBJ1-2; unclear D gene. The V and J ends lost 0 bases and 7 bases respectively, with 12 bases between them. This CDR3 has 14 amino acids. Germline V gene data show CDR1 as SEHNR and CDR2 as FQNEAQ (reference sequence). CDR3 sequence: CASSLADTRTGYTF. The DNA read from the CDR3 is TGTGCCAGCAGCTTAGCCGACACCCGAACTGGC.

Remarks on this clone: The missing CDR3 end, 3 residues past where the read stops, is filled in from the germline J gene. The gene calls are TRBV5-1 and TRBJ1-1; D not certain. CDR1 is SGHRS, CDR2 YFSETQ, per germline. This CDR3 is 11 amino acids long. V was trimmed by 7 bases and J by 5 bases, leaving 9 bases between them. CDR3 loop: CASFTQTEAFF. The part of the CDR3 DNA that was read is TGCGCCAGCTTCACACAGACTGAA.

Concerning this clone: The read ends 3 residues before the CDR3 terminus; that terminus is restored from the germline J gene. The chain uses TRBV6-2 or TRBV6-3 and TRBJ2-1; TRBD2 matches 7 bases. Trimming removed 5 bases from V and 0 bases from J; junction bases left unmatched: 10. In germline, CDR1 is MNHEY, CDR2 SVGEGT. This CDR3 comprises 17 residues. The sequenced part of the CDR3 DNA is TGTGCCAGCAGTCCATATCGGCTAGCGGACTCCTACAATGAG. Amino acids: CASSPYRLADSYNE. The whole CDR3 reads CASSPYRLADSYNEQFF.

Concerning this clone: The CDR3 end falls 3 residues outside the read, so it is completed with the germline J gene. This chain connects TRBV7-3 to TRBJ2-3; TRBD1 matches at 7 bases. CDR1 is SGHTA, CDR2 FQGTGA, per germline. J lost 0 bases, V lost 4 bases, and 1 base had no gene match. CDR3 length: 14 amino acids. CDR3 DNA (partial): TGTGCCAGCAGCTCGGGACAGAGCACAGATACG. It is translated as CASSSGQSTDT. Given in full, the CDR3 is CASSSGQSTDTQYF.

Of note for this clone: The DNA ends 3 residues before the CDR3 does, and the rest of the CDR3 is filled in from the germline J gene. The chain is built from TRBV7-8 and TRBJ1-2; 10 nucleotides line up with TRBD1. CDR1 is SGHVS, CDR2 FQNEAQ, per germline. With 5 bases clipped from V and 7 bases from J, the junction kept 16 bases outside the gene matches. The CDR3 extends over 17 amino acids. Incomplete CDR3 DNA: TGTGCCAGCAGCGGCAGGGGGACAGGGGCTTCGAAAGCTGGC. This translates into CASSGRGTGASKAG. The entire CDR3 is CASSGRGTGASKAGYTF.

The CDR3 sequence: CASSLDGTSGQETQYF. The sequenced part of the CDR3 DNA is TGTGCCAGCAGCTTGGACGGGACTAGCGGGCAAGAGACC. The chain couples TRBV13 to TRBJ2-5; 12 bases align to TRBD2. The observed sequence ends 3 residues before the CDR3 terminus, with the missing tail filled in from the germline J gene. Losses at the gene ends were 3 bases for V and 2 bases for J; bases not matched to a gene: 4. The CDR3 is 16 amino acids. Per the germline V gene, CDR1 is PRHDT and CDR2 is FYEKMQ (reference sequence).

This chain's CDR3 is CASSIGTGNQPQYF. The CDR3 DNA, read in part, is TGTGCCAGTAGTATTGGGACAGGAAATCAGCCG. The chain joins TRBV19 to TRBJ2-3; 8 bases agree with TRBD1. The read ends 3 residues shy of where the CDR3 ends; the end is completed using the germline J gene. The CDR3 runs 14 residues. Germline values: CDR1 LNHDA, CDR2 SQIVND (reference sequence).

A remark on this clone: The read ends 3 residues before the CDR3 terminus; that terminus is restored from the germline J gene. This chain connects TRBV20-1 to TRBJ2-7, with 8 bases that match TRBD2. The CDR3 consists of 15 residues. Per the germline V gene, CDR1 is DFQATT and CDR2 is SNEGSKA (reference sequence). Losses at the gene ends were 7 bases for V and 3 bases for J; bases not matched to a gene: 14. CDR3 amino acids: CSVLSRTSGNYEQYF. The CDR3 DNA, read in part, is TGCAGTGTTCTCTCCCGTACTAGCGGAAACTACGAG.

With regard to this clone: The read falls 3 residues short of the CDR3 end, and the missing part is taken from the germline J gene. The rearrangement uses TRBV7-6 and TRBJ1-2, with D perhaps TRBD1 (6 bases). The germline V gene encodes CDR1 SGHVS and CDR2 FNYEAQ. The CDR3 has 15 amino acids. The CDR3 bases that were read are TGTGCCAGCAGCTTAGCGCTTGGACAGAGCTACGAC. As protein: CASSLALGQSYD. In full, the CDR3 reads CASSLALGQSYDYTF.